A single sample is the source of the 27 T cell receptor beta chains below, sequenced in a study of blood T cell repertoires in COVID-19. Clones were read by immunoSEQ multiplex PCR, and TCRdb kept only the in-frame ones, dropping some. Of around 47,000 clones in the sample, more than 75% were seen once. The sequencing sample was made of peripheral blood. Every receptor here comes from a man between 45 and 60 years old with active COVID-19.

Note on this clone: Compared with germline, one end of the junction differs, possibly owing to a read error. The chain employs TRBV7-7 and TRBJ2-1, with 8 bases fitting TRBD2. This CDR3 is built from 16 residues. The germline V gene has CDR1 SSHAT and CDR2 FNYEAQ (reference sequence). The CDR3: CASSLALGGAFNEQFF. Written as DNA, the CDR3 is TGTGCTAGCAGCTTAGCGCTCGGGGGGGCTTTCAATGAGCAGTTCTTC.

V and J are TRBV4-1 and TRBJ2-3; D is uncertain. Per the germline V gene, CDR1 is MGHRA and CDR2 is YSYEKL. The ends were cut back, 0 bases at V and 0 bases at J, with 7 bases in the middle. This CDR3 has 15 amino acids. For the CDR3, the DNA is TGCGCCAGCAGCCAAGATGACACTAGCACAGATACGCAGTATTTT. This translates into CASSQDDTSTDTQYF.

This chain uses TRBV27 with TRBJ2-7; tentative D call: TRBD2 (6 bases). Germline V gene sequence: CDR1 MNHEY, CDR2 SMNVEV (reference sequence). This CDR3 spans 14 amino acids. V was clipped by 0 bases and J by 8 bases, with 14 bases between them. CDR3 sequence (DNA): TGTGCCAGCAGTTTATCCGGTCTGGGGGGTCAGCAGTACTTC. This sequence encodes CASSLSGLGGQQYF.

This chain joins TRBV5-4 and TRBJ1-1, with 11 bases lining up with TRBD1. The CDR3 consists of 14 residues. Germline CDR1 and CDR2: SGHNT and YYREEE (reference sequence). With 3 bases clipped from V and 9 bases from J, the junction kept 7 bases outside the gene matches. The CDR3 sequence is CASSSGQGAAKAFF. The DNA of the CDR3 is TGTGCCAGCAGCTCTGGACAGGGGGCGGCGAAAGCTTTCTTT.

V and J are TRBV9 and TRBJ2-1; D gene ambiguous. V dropped 0 bases and J dropped 2 bases, with 18 bases sitting between them. The CDR3 length is 18 residues. CDR1 is SGDLS, CDR2 YYNGEE, per germline. The CDR3 DNA reads TGTGCCAGCAGCGTAGCTACGGCTAGACGACCCCCCTACAATGAGCAGTTCTTC. This encodes CASSVATARRPPYNEQFF.

The gene calls are TRBV2 and TRBJ2-7; 7 bases match TRBD2. The CDR3 extends over 15 amino acids. Per the germline V gene, CDR1 is SNHLY and CDR2 is FYNNEI. Unmatched junction bases numbered 5, after V lost 1 base and J lost 2 bases. This chain's CDR3 is CASSEEAGLAYEQYF. CDR3 bases: TGTGCCAGCAGTGAAGAAGCCGGACTAGCCTACGAGCAGTACTTC.

This rearrangement joins TRBV13 to TRBJ2-2; tentative D call: TRBD1 (6 bases). There are 17 residues in the CDR3. The germline V and J ends were trimmed by 1 base and 2 bases, with 14 bases remaining between them. Germline CDR1 and CDR2: PRHDT and FYEKMQ (reference sequence). The chain's CDR3 is CASSLAGAGENTGELFF. In DNA, the CDR3 is TGTGCCAGCAGCTTAGCTGGGGCAGGGGAAAACACCGGGGAGCTGTTTTTT.

The chain carries TRBV6-2 or TRBV6-3 and TRBJ2-7; D is perhaps TRBD2 (6 bases). The CDR3 is 15 residues long. CDR1 and CDR2 (germline): MNHEY, SVGEGT. V shed 2 bases and J shed 6 bases, with 17 bases lying between them. CDR3 bases: TGTGCCAGCAGTTACCCCGCGTTGGGGGGTGCCGAGCAGTACTTC. It codes for CASSYPALGGAEQYF.

This CDR3 is CASSSRDTGELFF. The CDR3, as DNA: TGTGCCAGCAGCTCCAGGGACACCGGGGAGCTGTTTTTT. The rearrangement uses TRBV7-8 and TRBJ2-2, with D perhaps TRBD1 (5 bases). The CDR3 has 13 residues. V was cut by 4 bases and J by 3 bases, with 6 bases left in between. Germline lookup yields CDR1 SGHVS and CDR2 FQNEAQ.

About this clone: A read error may produce the germline difference seen at one junction end. The rearrangement joins TRBV7-7 to TRBJ2-1; 9 bases are a match to TRBD2. The CDR3 contains 16 residues. Germline V gene sequence: CDR1 SSHAT, CDR2 FNYEAQ (reference sequence). This CDR3 is CASSLVAGAQQDEQFF. CDR3 nucleotide sequence: TGTGCTAGCAGCCTTGTAGCGGGGGCCCAACAGGATGAGCAGTTCTTC.

V usage is TRBV27 and J usage is TRBJ2-5, with TRBD1 as a possible D gene (6 bases). Trimming stripped 3 bases from V and 3 bases from J, with 11 bases between. The CDR3 extends over 14 amino acids. Germline lookup yields CDR1 MNHEY and CDR2 SMNVEV (reference sequence). The chain's CDR3 is CASSFRGPEETQYF. The CDR3 region has the DNA TGTGCCAGCAGTTTCAGGGGACCTGAAGAGACCCAGTACTTC.

Note on this clone: The sample carries other DNA sequences with the same CDR3. The V gene is TRBV6-5, the J gene TRBJ1-1; possibly TRBD1 for D (6 bases). Trimming took 0 bases from V and 4 from J, leaving 9 bases between them. Germline V gene data show CDR1 as MNHEY and CDR2 as SVGAGI. This CDR3 is built from 14 residues. The CDR3 nucleotides are TGTGCCAGCAGTTACTCGAGGGGGTCCACTGAAGCTTTCTTT. Amino acid sequence: CASSYSRGSTEAFF.

This chain's CDR3 is CASSNQDRTSNTEAFF. In DNA, the CDR3 is TGTGCCAGCAGCAACCAGGACAGGACGTCCAACACTGAAGCTTTCTTT. The rearrangement uses TRBV7-8 and TRBJ1-1, with 7 positions matching TRBD1. The germline V gene has CDR1 SGHVS and CDR2 FQNEAQ. Trimming cost V 5 bases and J 2 bases; bases outside gene matches: 11. The CDR3 is made up of 16 amino acids.

This clone has only a few counts. The chain uses TRBV7-9 and TRBJ1-5; D is unclear. The V gene's germline CDR1 is SEHNR and CDR2 FQNEAQ (reference sequence). The CDR3 sequence is 16 residues long. Trimming stripped 2 bases from V and 4 bases from J, with 15 bases between. CDR3 DNA: TGTGCCAGCAGCTTATTCCTCTTTTGGCGGAATCAGCCCCAGCATTTT. Translating it yields CASSLFLFWRNQPQHF.

CDR3 in amino acids: CAISASTNEQFF. The CDR3 DNA reads TGTGCCATCAGTGCTAGCACAAATGAGCAGTTCTTC. The chain recombines TRBV10-3 with TRBJ2-1; D is perhaps TRBD2 (5 bases). V was clipped by 4 bases and J by 7 bases, with 8 bases between them. This CDR3 contains 12 residues. Germline assignment: CDR1 ENHRY and CDR2 SYGVKD.

V gene TRBV5-1 combines with J gene TRBJ1-2; a weak D match, TRBD1 (5 bases). In germline, CDR1 is SGHRS, CDR2 YFSETQ. With 0 bases removed from V and 8 bases from J, the gap between germline ends came to 14 bases. CDR3 length: 14 amino acids. The CDR3 loop reads CASSLADRPEGYTF. CDR3 DNA: TGCGCCAGCAGCTTGGCCGACAGACCCGAGGGCTACACCTTC.

This clone was observed a single time. The chain joins TRBV30 to TRBJ2-7; 8 nucleotides align to TRBD1. The CDR3 extends over 14 amino acids. The germline CDR1 and CDR2 sequences are GTSNPN and SVGIG (reference sequence). V shed 2 bases, J shed 4 bases, and the junction held 7 bases outside the gene matches. This CDR3 reads CAWSPWRQGYEQYF. DNA for the CDR3: TGTGCCTGGAGTCCCTGGCGACAGGGGTACGAGCAGTACTTC.

The sample holds a few counts of this clone. V usage is TRBV4-1 and J usage is TRBJ1-6; D gene ambiguous. Trimming took 1 base from V and 7 from J, leaving 17 bases between them. Germline CDR1 and CDR2: MGHRA and YSYEKL. This CDR3 region has 17 residues. The CDR3 reads CASSQASTGSGNSPLHF. The CDR3, as DNA: TGCGCCAGCAGCCAAGCCTCCACGGGTTCGGGGAATTCACCCCTCCACTTT.

This CDR3 reads CASSWERLAGELFF. CDR3 sequence (DNA): TGTGCCAGTAGCTGGGAGAGACTCGCCGGGGAGCTGTTTTTT. V usage is TRBV19 and J usage is TRBJ2-2, with D possibly TRBD2 on 5 matching bases. Germline loops: CDR1 LNHDA, CDR2 SQIVND (reference sequence). Trimming removed 6 bases from V and 6 bases from J, with 14 bases in between. The CDR3 spans 14 residues.

This chain joins TRBV19 and TRBJ2-1; D is unclear. CDR1 is LNHDA, CDR2 SQIVND, per germline (reference sequence). The length of the CDR3 is 16 residues. Between the trimmed V and J ends, which lost 5 bases and 8 bases, there was a span of 22 bases. The CDR3, as DNA: TGTGCCAGTAGTCCCCGACCGTTTGAGTTGGGCGATGAGCAGTTCTTC. Protein: CASSPRPFELGDEQFF.

V usage is TRBV5-1 and J usage is TRBJ2-3; no reliable D call. CDR1 SGHRS and CDR2 YFSETQ come from the germline V gene. Trimming left V 0 bases short and J 4 bases short, with 6 bases between. The CDR3 is 13 residues long. The CDR3: CASSLASADTQYF. The CDR3 coding sequence is TGCGCCAGCAGCTTGGCCAGTGCAGATACGCAGTATTTT.

The chain carries TRBV5-4 and TRBJ2-3; 7 positions match TRBD2. J gave up 5 bases and V 1 base, and 7 bases lay outside the gene matches. The germline V gene encodes CDR1 SGHNT and CDR2 YYREEE (reference sequence). The CDR3 length is 15 residues. CDR3: CASSLRQGGVDTQYF. CDR3 nucleotides: TGTGCCAGCAGCTTGAGGCAGGGAGGGGTAGATACGCAGTATTTT.

The chain links TRBV7-9 to TRBJ2-7; unclear D gene. The germline gives CDR1 SEHNR, CDR2 FQNEAQ (reference sequence). CDR3 length equals 13 residues. Trimming stripped 2 bases from V and 6 bases from J, with 11 bases between. In nucleotides, the CDR3 is TGTGCCAGCAGCTTAAACGATGGAGTCGAGCAGTACTTC. Amino acid sequence: CASSLNDGVEQYF.

The table lists this clone with a few counts. The rearrangement joins TRBV19 to TRBJ2-7; D is unclear. The CDR3 is made up of 14 amino acids. Per germline, CDR1 LNHDA and CDR2 SQIVND (reference sequence). Trimming removed 2 bases from V and 7 bases from J, with 15 bases in between. CDR3 DNA: TGTGCCAGTAGTATATTACCTGGGCCTGGGGAGCAGTACTTC. Translation: CASSILPGPGEQYF.

This chain links TRBV28 with TRBJ2-2; 12 bases are a match to TRBD1. CDR1 is MDHEN, CDR2 SYDVKM, per germline. CDR3 length: 16 amino acids. Trimming removed 10 bases from V and 5 bases from J; junction bases left unmatched: 11. The CDR3 bases are TGTGCCACTCTGGCCCGGGGACAGGGGGCGACCGGGGAGCTGTTTTTT. It codes for CATLARGQGATGELFF.

The chain is built from TRBV7-6 and TRBJ1-3; no clear D gene. This CDR3 comprises 15 residues. Germline CDR1 and CDR2: SGHVS and FNYEAQ. The V gene lost 3 bases and the J gene lost 3 bases, with 12 bases spanning the gap. In DNA, the CDR3 is TGTGCCAGCAGCTTGGGGAGCAAGGTTGGAAACACCATATATTTT. Encoded protein: CASSLGSKVGNTIYF. Combining the CDR3 with reference TRBV7-6 and TRBJ1-3 gives the whole variable domain GAGVSQSPRYKVTKRGQDVALRCDPISGHVSLYWYRQALGQGPEFLTYFNYEAQQDKSGLPNDRFSAERPEGSISTLTIQRTEQRDSAMYRCASSLGSKVGNTIYFGEGSWLTVV.

This chain's CDR3 is CAISAAGTGVLGGYGYTF. Written as DNA, the CDR3 is TGTGCCATCAGTGCAGCCGGGACAGGGGTCCTTGGAGGCTATGGCTACACCTTC. The chain combines TRBV10-3 with TRBJ1-2, with 10 bases that match TRBD1. The CDR3 totals 18 residues. The trim removed 4 bases at V and 4 bases at J, leaving 15 bases unmatched. Germline assignment: CDR1 ENHRY and CDR2 SYGVKD.